This TCR beta chain was sequenced during a study of OX40 agonist ivuxolimab in advanced cancers. The repertoire was sequenced with immunoSEQ multiplex PCR; TCRdb's copy has only in-frame clones and lacks some. This table holds 83,000 or so clones, around 85% found once. Trimming took 6 bases from V and 5 from J, leaving 10 bases between them. Germline V gene lookup returns CDR1 DFQATT and CDR2 SNEGSKA (reference sequence). The CDR3 has 11 amino acids. The specimen was CD4+ or CD8+ T cells sorted from blood, collected in a trial of the OX40 agonist ivuxolimab. This clonotype originated in an adult with an advanced solid tumor such as melanoma, head and neck, liver or kidney cancer. This rearrangement joins TRBV20-1 to TRBJ2-5; D unclear. The CDR3 sequence is CSAGGFETQYF. The CDR3 region has the DNA TGCAGTGCGGGCGGATTCGAGACCCAGTACTTC.